These T cell receptor beta chains were read from a single sample in a study of blood T cell repertoires in COVID-19. Clones were read by immunoSEQ multiplex PCR, and TCRdb kept only the in-frame ones, dropping some. The table includes 160,000 or so clones, approximately 79% detected once. Sequencing was done on a sample of peripheral blood. All receptors derive from a woman in her sixties or seventies with COVID-19, enrolled during active disease. The CDR3 runs from the conserved cysteine through the conserved F or W. Fields, in order: J gene, V gene, clone size, D gene, CDR3 DNA, CDR3 protein. The D gene is left open where the match is weak. Clone size is given for some rows only: seen once, a few or many times, or a class if the clone is expanded.

J: TRBJ2-2
V: TRBV2
size: NA
D: NA
DNA: TGTGCCAGCAGTGAGCTGGACTCGAACACCGGGGAGCTGTTTTTT
CDR3: CASSELDSNTGELFF

J: TRBJ2-5
V: TRBV7-3
size: NA
D: NA
DNA: TGTGCCAGCAGCTTAGTCGGGGGAAGTCAAGAGACCCAGTACTTC
CDR3: CASSLVGGSQETQYF

J: TRBJ2-2
V: TRBV18
size: NA
D: NA
DNA: TGTGCCAGCTCACCACAGAGAGCCACCGGGGAGCTGTTTTTT
CDR3: CASSPQRATGELFF

J: TRBJ1-4
V: TRBV5-5
size: NA
D: NA
DNA: TGTGCCAGCAGCTTGCCCCCAGGGAAACTGTTTTTT
CDR3: CASSLPPGKLFF

J: TRBJ2-3
V: TRBV15
size: NA
D: TRBD2
DNA: TGTGCCACCAGCAGAGGAGGCGGGGGGACAGATACGCAGTATTTT
CDR3: CATSRGGGGTDTQYF

J: TRBJ2-4
V: TRBV20-1
size: NA
D: NA
DNA: TGCAGGGGGGCCCGAGAGAACATTCAGTACTTC
CDR3: CRGARENIQYF

J: TRBJ2-3
V: TRBV7-3
size: NA
D: NA
DNA: TGTGCCAGCAGCCTTCGTGCAGATACGCAGTATTTT
CDR3: CASSLRADTQYF

J: TRBJ2-5
V: TRBV5-4
size: NA
D: TRBD2
DNA: TGTGCCAGCAGCTTCAAAGCGGGGGGCCTGGGGACCCAGTACTTC
CDR3: CASSFKAGGLGTQYF

J: TRBJ2-2
V: TRBV19
size: NA
D: NA
DNA: TGTGCCAGTAGTAACAGGAGAAACACCGGGGAGCTGTTTTTT
CDR3: CASSNRRNTGELFF

J: TRBJ2-7
V: TRBV19
size: NA
D: NA
DNA: TGTGCCAGTAGTATAGAAACCGGGACACCCGCCTACGAGCAGTACTTC
CDR3: CASSIETGTPAYEQYF

J: TRBJ2-7
V: TRBV5-1
size: NA
D: NA
DNA: TGCGCCAGCAGCTTGGAGGCGGCGGGCCAATCCTACGAGCAGTACTTC
CDR3: CASSLEAAGQSYEQYF

J: TRBJ2-7
V: TRBV10-3
size: few
D: TRBD1
DNA: TGTGCCATCAGTGAGTCATCGACAGGGTCTTACGAGCAGTACTTC
CDR3: CAISESSTGSYEQYF

J: TRBJ2-7
V: TRBV4-2
size: NA
D: NA
DNA: TGTGCCAGCAGCCAAGAAGGTAGCGGCTCCTACGAGCAGTACTTC
CDR3: CASSQEGSGSYEQYF

J: TRBJ2-3
V: TRBV18
size: NA
D: NA
DNA: TGTGCGTCGGGGAGGGGGGCCACAGATACGCAGTATTTT
CDR3: CASGRGATDTQYF

J: TRBJ2-2
V: TRBV29-1
size: few
D: TRBD1
DNA: TGCAGCGTTGAAGAAACAGGGGGACCCGGGGAGCTGTTTTTT
CDR3: CSVEETGGPGELFF

J: TRBJ2-1
V: TRBV11-1
size: NA
D: NA
DNA: TGTGCCAGCAGCTTCAATCGGGTGGAGAATGAGCAGTTCTTC
CDR3: CASSFNRVENEQFF

J: TRBJ2-2
V: TRBV10-3
size: NA
D: TRBD1
DNA: TGTGCCATCAGCACAGGGGCAAACACCGGGGAGCTGTTTTTT
CDR3: CAISTGANTGELFF

J: TRBJ2-5
V: TRBV28
size: NA
D: TRBD2
DNA: TGTGCCAGCCGAGAGAGCGGGAGGAAGGAGACCCAGTACTTC
CDR3: CASRESGRKETQYF

J: TRBJ2-1
V: TRBV6-1
size: many
D: TRBD2
DNA: TGTGCCAGCAGTGAACTAGCGGGAGGGCACAATGAGCAGTTCTTC
CDR3: CASSELAGGHNEQFF

J: TRBJ2-7
V: TRBV6-5
size: NA
D: NA
DNA: TGTGCCAGCAGTCAGACGGTGAGGGACTACGAGCAGTACTTC
CDR3: CASSQTVRDYEQYF

J: TRBJ2-3
V: TRBV6-2/TRBV6-3
size: once
D: TRBD1
DNA: TGTGCCAGCAGTCCGGGACAGGGATTGTTAGATACGCAGTATTTT
CDR3: CASSPGQGLLDTQYF

J: TRBJ1-5
V: TRBV6-2/TRBV6-3
size: NA
D: NA
DNA: TGTGCCAGCAGTTACTCCCCCAGGTCCGGCAATCAGCCCCAGCATTTT
CDR3: CASSYSPRSGNQPQHF

J: TRBJ1-5
V: TRBV15
size: NA
D: TRBD1
DNA: TGTGCCACCAGCAGAGACTACCGGGACAGGGGCAATCAGCCCCAGCATTTT
CDR3: CATSRDYRDRGNQPQHF

J: TRBJ2-2
V: TRBV5-1
size: NA
D: NA
DNA: TGCGCCAGCAGCTTAAAACAGTCGAACACCGGGGAGCTGTTTTTT
CDR3: CASSLKQSNTGELFF

J: TRBJ1-5
V: TRBV28
size: once
D: TRBD1
DNA: TGTGCCAGCGGGACAGGGAGTAGTAGTCAGCCCCAGCATTTT
CDR3: CASGTGSSSQPQHF

J: TRBJ1-5
V: TRBV25-1
size: NA
D: NA
DNA: TGTGCCAGCTCTGGTCGGGGACAGCCCCAGCATTTT
CDR3: CASSGRGQPQHF

J: TRBJ2-5
V: TRBV14
size: NA
D: NA
DNA: TGTGCCAGCAGCCAGCTAGGTGGGGGGTCGGAGACCCAGTACTTC
CDR3: CASSQLGGGSETQYF

J: TRBJ1-4
V: TRBV5-1
size: few
D: NA
DNA: TGCGCCAGCAGCTTGTCGACAGCCCCGAATGCTAATGAAAAACTGTTTTTT
CDR3: CASSLSTAPNANEKLFF

J: TRBJ2-1
V: TRBV19
size: NA
D: NA
DNA: TGTGCCAGTAGTATCGGCAGGGAAACCTACAATGAGCAGTTCTTC
CDR3: CASSIGRETYNEQFF

J: TRBJ2-5
V: TRBV5-1
size: once
D: TRBD1
DNA: TGCGCCAGCAGCTTGGGGGGACAGGGGGCGCGGGTTCAAGAGACCCAGTACTTC
CDR3: CASSLGGQGARVQETQYF

J: TRBJ2-4
V: TRBV7-3
size: NA
D: NA
DNA: TGTGCCCGACAAGGGGGAAAAAACATTCAATACTTC
CDR3: CARQGGKNIQYF

J: TRBJ2-3
V: TRBV7-3
size: NA
D: NA
DNA: TGTGCCAGCAGCCCCAACCCAGGGACAGATACGCAGTATTTT
CDR3: CASSPNPGTDTQYF

J: TRBJ1-1
V: TRBV19
size: NA
D: NA
DNA: TGTGCCAGTAGTTTCAGTACAGGGCTGGAAGCTTTCTTT
CDR3: CASSFSTGLEAFF

J: TRBJ2-4
V: TRBV6-5
size: NA
D: TRBD1
DNA: TGTGCCAGCAGTTACTCCGGGACAGGGGAAAAGCGAAGATACTTC
CDR3: CASSYSGTGEKRRYF

J: TRBJ2-6
V: TRBV5-4
size: NA
D: NA
DNA: TGTGCCAGCAGCCCCGCAGGCCGCTCTGGGGCCAACGTCCTGACTTTC
CDR3: CASSPAGRSGANVLTF

J: TRBJ2-2
V: TRBV20-1
size: NA
D: NA
DNA: TGCAGTGCCTACACCGGGGAGCTGTTTTTT
CDR3: CSAYTGELFF

J: TRBJ2-2
V: TRBV5-1
size: NA
D: NA
DNA: TGCGCCAGCAGCTTGCTTGGAGGGGTGGGCACCGGGGAGCTGTTTTTT
CDR3: CASSLLGGVGTGELFF

J: TRBJ2-7
V: TRBV4-3
size: once
D: NA
DNA: TGCGCCAGCAGCCAAAGGATAGCGAGCTCCTACGAGCAGTACTTC
CDR3: CASSQRIASSYEQYF

J: TRBJ1-1
V: TRBV6-5
size: NA
D: NA
DNA: TGTGCCAGCAGTTACTCGAGGGGGGGTCTGAACACTGAAGCTTTCTTT
CDR3: CASSYSRGGLNTEAFF

J: TRBJ2-1
V: TRBV24-1
size: NA
D: TRBD2
DNA: TGTGCCACTGGGACTAGCGGGACCTACAATGAGCAGTTCTTC
CDR3: CATGTSGTYNEQFF

J: TRBJ1-2
V: TRBV4-1
size: NA
D: NA
DNA: TGCGCCAGCAGCCAAGACCCAGGGTTCCAGGGCTACACCTTC
CDR3: CASSQDPGFQGYTF